This T cell receptor (beta chain) is from a study of liver allograft versus peripheral blood T cells. Turning to the study itself: Recipients' peripheral blood T cell receptor repertoires were compared with those in transplanted livers. Overall study findings and caveats: Peripheral blood reportedly held T cell receptor repertoires that differed from those inside liver allografts.

This CDR3 region has 15 residues. The germline V gene has CDR1 MNHEY and CDR2 SVGAGI. Trimming removed 6 bases from V and 3 bases from J, with 17 bases in between. This clonotype is termed medium-sized. The target antigen is unknown. TCRdb re-analysed the reads in MiXCR, keeping a single row per CDR3 protein. This sample has 2,000 to 2,500 distinct CDR3 sequences; around 15% occur once, and the top ten carry approximately 22%. The source of this sequence is a human patient who had a liver transplant. These T cells may partly come from the graft donor. The J gene is TRBJ1-2, the V gene TRBV6-5; maybe TRBD1 (6 bases). The CDR3 bases are TGTGCCAGCAGGCGGGGGAGGGACACCTACTATGGCTACACCTTC. Translating gives CASRRGRDTYYGYTF.